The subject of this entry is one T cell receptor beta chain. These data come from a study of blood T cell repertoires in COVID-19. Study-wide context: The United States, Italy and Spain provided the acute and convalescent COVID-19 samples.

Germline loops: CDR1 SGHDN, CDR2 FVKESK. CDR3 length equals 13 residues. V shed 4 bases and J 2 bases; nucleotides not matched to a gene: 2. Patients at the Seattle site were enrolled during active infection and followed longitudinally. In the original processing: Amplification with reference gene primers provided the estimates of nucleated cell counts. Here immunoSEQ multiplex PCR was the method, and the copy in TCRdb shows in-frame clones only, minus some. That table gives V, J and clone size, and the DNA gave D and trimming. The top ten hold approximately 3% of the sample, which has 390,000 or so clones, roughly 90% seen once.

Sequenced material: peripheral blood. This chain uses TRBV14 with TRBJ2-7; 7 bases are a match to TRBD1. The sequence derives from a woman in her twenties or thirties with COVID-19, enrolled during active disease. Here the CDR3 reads CASSRGGPYEQYV. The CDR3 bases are TGTGCCAGCAGCCGAGGGGGCCCCTACGAGCAGTACGTC.